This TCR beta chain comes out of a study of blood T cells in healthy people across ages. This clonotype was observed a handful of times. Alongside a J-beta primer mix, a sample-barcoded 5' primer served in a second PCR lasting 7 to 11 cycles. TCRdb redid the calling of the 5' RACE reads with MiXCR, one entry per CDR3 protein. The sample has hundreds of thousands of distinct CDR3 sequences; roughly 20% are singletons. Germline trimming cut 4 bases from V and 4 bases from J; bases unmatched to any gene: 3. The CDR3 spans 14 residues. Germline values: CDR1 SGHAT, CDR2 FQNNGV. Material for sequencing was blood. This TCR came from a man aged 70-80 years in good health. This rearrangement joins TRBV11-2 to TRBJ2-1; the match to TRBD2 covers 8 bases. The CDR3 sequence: CASSSRLAYNEQFF. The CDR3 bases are TGTGCCAGCAGCTCCCGACTAGCGTACAATGAGCAGTTCTTC.